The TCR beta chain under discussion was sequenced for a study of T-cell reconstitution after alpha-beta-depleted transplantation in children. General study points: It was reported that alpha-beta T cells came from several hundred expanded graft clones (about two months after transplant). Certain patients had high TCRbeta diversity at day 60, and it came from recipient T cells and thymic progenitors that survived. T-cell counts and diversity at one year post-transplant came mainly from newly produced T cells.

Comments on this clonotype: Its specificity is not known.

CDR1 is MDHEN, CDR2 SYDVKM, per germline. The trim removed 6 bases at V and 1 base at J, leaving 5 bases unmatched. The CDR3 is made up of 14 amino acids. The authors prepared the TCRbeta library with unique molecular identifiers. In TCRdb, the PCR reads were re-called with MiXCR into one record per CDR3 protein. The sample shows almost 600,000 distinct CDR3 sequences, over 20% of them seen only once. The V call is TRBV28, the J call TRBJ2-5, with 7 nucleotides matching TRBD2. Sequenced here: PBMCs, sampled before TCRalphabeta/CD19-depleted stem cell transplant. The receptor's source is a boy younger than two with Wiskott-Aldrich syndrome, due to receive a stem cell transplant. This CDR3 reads CASSRAGAQETQYF. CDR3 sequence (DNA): TGTGCCAGCAGCCGCGCGGGAGCCCAAGAGACCCAGTACTTC.